This T cell receptor beta chain was recorded in a study of beta chain features in type 1 diabetes. Overall study findings and caveats: Among all four CD4+ subsets, Type 1 diabetes patients had TCRB CDR3s that were moderately but significantly shorter.

Germline CDR1 is SGHRS and CDR2 is YFSETQ. V shed 2 bases and J shed 0 bases, with 9 bases lying between them. This CDR3 region has 15 residues. Expressed TCRB transcripts were sequenced because the isolated RNA had all been reverse transcribed beforehand. Deep immunoSEQ sequencing covered naive, central memory and regulatory T cell samples. Profiled with immunoSEQ multiplex PCR; TCRdb holds only in-frame clones, not every one. The table shows hundreds of thousands of clones, with around 9.6% occurring only once. This clone was counted a few times. No antigen is known for it. The sequencing sample was made of naive CD4+ T cells from blood. The TCR originated in a woman aged 18-30 years in good health. This chain joins TRBV5-1 and TRBJ1-3; tentatively, D is TRBD1 (5 bases). CDR3 in DNA: TGCGCCAGCAGCTTCCAGGGCGGCTCTGGAAACACCATATATTTT. Translation: CASSFQGGSGNTIYF.